Each of the 26 T cell receptor beta chains below was sequenced from the same sample in a study of early T cells in non-severe SARS-CoV-2 infection (dated by TCRdb to the early 2020s). Library construction relied on 5' RACE. For sequencing, a NextSeq 500 was employed. In TCRdb, the public reads were trimmed at Q25 with fastp and aligned with MiXCR, with productive beta chains retained. Identical CDR3 protein sequences are pooled into one entry, listed with their most common genes and DNA. The sample has about 48,000 distinct CDR3 sequences on record, about 9.8% of them singletons. Jointly, the top ten make up roughly 8% of the sample. Input material: whole blood. These receptors were collected from an adult who was a healthcare worker with PCR-confirmed SARS-CoV-2 infection or an uninfected control (not recorded which).

This clonotype was seen at least ten times. The CDR3 protein is CSARLGGGGVFEQYF. The CDR3 DNA reads TGCAGTGCTAGATTAGGCGGAGGCGGGGTGTTCGAGCAGTACTTC. The rearrangement uses TRBV20-1 and TRBJ2-7; TRBD2 might be the D (6 bases). The CDR3 runs to 15 residues. Germline V gives CDR1 DFQATT, CDR2 SNEGSKA (reference sequence). Trimming took 2 bases from V and 6 from J, leaving 20 bases between them.

The chain employs TRBV6-6 and TRBJ2-2, with D possibly being TRBD1 (6 bases). V was pared by 2 bases and J by 2 bases, with 9 bases between. The CDR3 loop spans 15 amino acids. Germline V gene sequence: CDR1 MNHNY, CDR2 SVGAGI (reference sequence). The CDR3 sequence: CASSYGQPNTGELFF. DNA for the CDR3: TGTGCCAGCAGTTACGGACAGCCTAACACCGGGGAGCTGTTTTTT.

This clonotype was detected many times. CDR3 bases: TGCAGCGTTGATTACCCTAGCGGCGAGCAGTTCTTC. This codes for CSVDYPSGEQFF. The chain joins TRBV29-1 to TRBJ2-1; 7 bases agree with TRBD2. J was trimmed by 10 bases and V by 3 bases; bases with no gene match: 6. The CDR3 has 12 residues. From germline, CDR1 is SQVTM and CDR2 ANQGSEA.

This clonotype was recorded many times. The chain recombines TRBV30 with TRBJ1-6; D is unclear. V was pared by 4 bases and J by 9 bases, with 13 bases between. The germline V gene encodes CDR1 GTSNPN and CDR2 SVGIG (reference sequence). CDR3 length: 13 residues. The CDR3 DNA reads as TGTGCCTGGAATGCGGGGATTAGTTCACCCCTCCACTTT. This encodes CAWNAGISSPLHF.

V gene TRBV7-9 combines with J gene TRBJ2-3; a weak D match, TRBD1 (6 bases). Trimming cost V 5 bases and J 4 bases, with 19 bases left between them. Germline CDR1 SEHNR, CDR2 FQNEAQ (reference sequence). The CDR3 loop spans 16 amino acids. In DNA, the CDR3 is TGTGCCAGCAGCGAGCATCAGGGGAACGACGCAGATACGCAGTATTTT. The encoded protein is CASSEHQGNDADTQYF.

This clonotype is labeled as large. The chain joins TRBV7-9 to TRBJ2-2; 10 bases map to TRBD1. Per germline, CDR1 SEHNR and CDR2 FQNEAQ (reference sequence). Unmatched junction bases numbered 6, after V lost 5 bases and J lost 3 bases. The CDR3 is 16 amino acids. The CDR3 is CASSNRQGADTGELFF. The DNA of the CDR3 is TGTGCCAGCAGCAACCGACAGGGGGCAGACACCGGGGAGCTGTTTTTT.

This chain links TRBV19 with TRBJ1-2; D ambiguous. From germline, CDR1 is LNHDA and CDR2 SQIVND (reference sequence). Trimming stripped 7 bases from V and 3 bases from J, with 12 bases between. This CDR3 has 13 amino acids. CDR3 sequence: CASTSGVYYGYTF. CDR3 in DNA: TGTGCCAGTACCTCCGGGGTTTACTATGGCTACACCTTC.

The chain is built from TRBV7-9 and TRBJ2-1, with 8 nucleotides matching TRBD1. With V trimmed by 0 bases and J by 8 bases, 6 bases remained unmatched. This CDR3 has 15 residues. Looked up from germline, CDR1 is SEHNR and CDR2 is FQNEAQ (reference sequence). CDR3 nucleotide sequence: TGTGCCAGCAGCTTAGCGGGGACAGGAGGGCATGAGCAGTTCTTC. As protein: CASSLAGTGGHEQFF.

Ten or more counts support this clonotype. The chain is built from TRBV27 and TRBJ2-3, with D maybe TRBD2 (5 bases). Germline CDR1 MNHEY, CDR2 SMNVEV (reference sequence). The CDR3 runs 14 residues. V was shortened by 1 base and J by 6 bases, with 11 bases between the two germline ends. CDR3 DNA sequence: TGTGCCAGCAGTTTATACGGGGATCGGGATACGCAGTATTTT. Translated: CASSLYGDRDTQYF.

This clonotype showed up just a few times. The chain couples TRBV14 to TRBJ1-6; weak D call: TRBD1 (6 bases). V shed 4 bases and J shed 6 bases, with 13 bases lying between them. This CDR3 is 15 amino acids long. Per the germline V gene, CDR1 is SGHDN and CDR2 is FVKESK. The CDR3: CASSPPGQVNSPLHF. Here the CDR3 DNA reads TGTGCCAGCAGCCCCCCGGGACAAGTTAATTCACCCCTCCACTTT.

This clonotype came up a few times. V is TRBV29-1 and J is TRBJ1-2, with D possibly TRBD1 on 6 matching bases. CDR1 SQVTM and CDR2 ANQGSEA come from the germline V gene. This CDR3 has 15 amino acids. V lost 6 bases and J 3 bases, leaving 20 bases between the germline ends. In DNA, the CDR3 is TGCAGCGTCGATGGGGACATCCTTCAGGACTATGGCTACACCTTC. Protein sequence: CSVDGDILQDYGYTF.

The chain employs TRBV6-5 and TRBJ2-7; 9 bases align to TRBD1. The CDR3 is 15 amino acids. CDR1 and CDR2 from the germline V gene are MNHEY and SVGAGI. V gave up 2 bases and J gave up 3 bases; unmatched junction bases: 5. The DNA for the CDR3 is TGTGCCAGCAGTTACCGTGAGACAGGGGGCTACGAGCAGTACTTC. This translates into CASSYRETGGYEQYF.

This clonotype appeared many times. The rearrangement uses TRBV10-3 and TRBJ1-1; possibly TRBD1 for D (6 bases). Germline V lookup: CDR1 ENHRY, CDR2 SYGVKD. Trimming pared 6 bases from V and 0 bases from J, leaving 14 bases between. CDR3 length: 15 residues. The CDR3 is CAIRGEAGVNTEAFF. The CDR3 coding sequence is TGTGCCATCAGGGGGGAGGCAGGGGTGAACACTGAAGCTTTCTTT.

At least ten counts were recorded for this clonotype. The chain employs TRBV2 and TRBJ2-7; TRBD2 aligns across 12 bases. Germline V gene data show CDR1 as SNHLY and CDR2 as FYNNEI. The CDR3 sequence is 15 residues long. With 10 bases clipped from V and 3 bases from J, the junction kept 10 bases outside the gene matches. The CDR3 is CATAGRLAGDYEQYF. The CDR3 bases are TGTGCCACCGCGGGGCGACTAGCGGGGGACTACGAGCAGTACTTC.

This clonotype has a count of ten or more. The chain links TRBV4-1 to TRBJ2-7; D is perhaps TRBD2 (5 bases). Trimming pared 4 bases from V and 0 bases from J, leaving 13 bases between. CDR1 and CDR2 (germline): MGHRA, YSYEKL. The CDR3 covers 15 residues. CDR3 residues: CASSRGRESSYEQYF. The CDR3 bases are TGCGCCAGCAGCCGAGGGCGTGAAAGCTCCTACGAGCAGTACTTC.

This clonotype was seen repeatedly, ten times or more. CDR3 coding DNA: TGCAGTGCTAGGTCTGAAGGGCTCTACGAGCAGTACTTC. It encodes CSARSEGLYEQYF. This sequence joins TRBV20-1 and TRBJ2-7; D not certain. V was pared by 3 bases and J by 3 bases, with 12 bases between. CDR1 is DFQATT, CDR2 SNEGSKA, per germline (reference sequence). The CDR3 consists of 13 residues.

This clonotype appeared many times. The chain employs TRBV12-3 or TRBV12-4 and TRBJ2-1; possibly TRBD2 for D (5 bases). V lost 6 bases and J 1 base, leaving 10 bases between the germline ends. CDR3 size: 14 residues. The CDR3 spells CASRTGISYNEQFF. In nucleotides, the CDR3 is TGTGCCAGCAGGACCGGGATTTCCTACAATGAGCAGTTCTTC.

This clonotype was seen at least ten times. The chain is built from TRBV29-1 and TRBJ2-3, with 7 nucleotides matching TRBD2. This CDR3 is 13 amino acids long. From germline, CDR1 is SQVTM and CDR2 ANQGSEA. V lost 4 bases to trimming and J lost 1 base; unmatched junction nucleotides: 2. This CDR3 reads CSVATSGTDTQYF. Written as DNA, the CDR3 is TGCAGCGTTGCCACTAGCGGCACAGATACGCAGTATTTT.

This clonotype has ten or more counts. The CDR3 DNA is TGCAGCGCCCATAAGGTGCCCCCAGATACGCAGTATTTT. Amino acid sequence: CSAHKVPPDTQYF. The V gene is TRBV29-1, the J gene TRBJ2-3; D remains ambiguous. The CDR3 extends over 13 amino acids. The ends were cut back, 7 bases at V and 4 bases at J, with 15 bases in the middle. Looked up from germline, CDR1 is SQVTM and CDR2 is ANQGSEA.

The sample holds a few counts of this clonotype. The chain is built from TRBV9 and TRBJ2-7; 10 nucleotides match TRBD2. The germline gives CDR1 SGDLS, CDR2 YYNGEE. The CDR3 extends over 17 amino acids. J gave up 0 bases and V 0 bases, and 6 bases lay outside the gene matches. CDR3 nucleotides: TGTGCCAGCAGCGTAGAGGCTAGCGGGAGACTCTCCTACGAGCAGTACTTC. It translates to CASSVEASGRLSYEQYF.

This clonotype was seen only a few times. The V and J genes are TRBV29-1 and TRBJ2-1; D may be TRBD2 (6 bases). The CDR3 sequence is 11 residues long. Germline V CDR1 and CDR2: SQVTM, ANQGSEA. The V end lost 8 bases, the J end lost 3 bases, and 8 bases lay between the germline ends. The CDR3 reads CSTSLYNEQFF. The CDR3 region has the DNA TGCAGCACTAGCCTCTACAATGAGCAGTTCTTC.

This clonotype was seen many times. The V and J genes are TRBV14 and TRBJ2-1; 9 bases fit TRBD2. From germline, CDR1 is SGHDN and CDR2 FVKESK. The CDR3 contains 15 residues. V shed 0 bases, J shed 9 bases, and the junction held 6 bases outside the gene matches. CDR3 in amino acids: CASSQDLLAGLEQFF. The CDR3 region has the DNA TGTGCCAGCAGCCAAGATTTGCTAGCGGGACTTGAGCAGTTCTTC.

This clonotype was detected many times. The rearrangement links TRBV30 to TRBJ2-1; possibly TRBD2 for D (7 bases). The CDR3 contains 14 residues. V lost 6 bases to trimming and J lost 6 bases, with 18 bases between them. Per germline, CDR1 GTSNPN and CDR2 SVGIG (reference sequence). The CDR3 DNA is TGTGCCTGCCAGCGGGACAAACGGGGCAATGAGCAGTTCTTC. Its protein is CACQRDKRGNEQFF. Variable domain in full (rest from reference TRBV30 and TRBJ2-1): SQTIHQWPATLVQPVGSPLSLECTVEGTSNPNLYWYRQAAGRGLQLLFYSVGIGQISSEVPQNLSASRPQDRQFILSSKKLLLSDSGFYLCACQRDKRGNEQFFGPGTRLTVL.

As concerns this clonotype: With a much larger clone just one base away, this may be a read error. The conserved final phenylalanine or tryptophan is absent from the CDR3, which likely points to a read error. This chain uses TRBV14 with TRBJ2-2; TRBD2 is a possible D gene (6 bases). V lost 0 bases, J lost 1 base, and 12 bases lay in between. The CDR3 has 17 residues. CDR1 is SGHDN and CDR2 is FVKESK in the germline V gene. The CDR3 sequence is CASSQDSLGLNTGELFS. The CDR3 DNA sequence: TGTGCCAGCAGCCAAGATTCGTTGGGACTGAACACCGGGGAGCTGTTTTCT.

This clonotype was detected a few times. The V gene is TRBV11-2, the J gene TRBJ2-3; D uncertain. The germline V gene has CDR1 SGHAT and CDR2 FQNNGV. V gave up 5 bases and J gave up 1 base, with 16 bases separating them. The CDR3 spans 16 residues. The CDR3 sequence: CASSRTTVRRTDTQYF. CDR3 DNA: TGTGCCAGCAGCCGTACTACCGTGCGGCGCACAGATACGCAGTATTTT.

V and J are TRBV30 and TRBJ2-3; tentatively, D is TRBD1 or TRBD2 (5 bases each). The CDR3 runs to 15 residues. V lost 7 bases and J lost 1, with 18 bases in between. Germline CDR1 reads GTSNPN; CDR2 reads SVGIG (reference sequence). For the CDR3, the DNA is TGTGCCTACCAGGGACCGCTACCTGGCACAGATACGCAGTATTTT. Translated: CAYQGPLPGTDTQYF.